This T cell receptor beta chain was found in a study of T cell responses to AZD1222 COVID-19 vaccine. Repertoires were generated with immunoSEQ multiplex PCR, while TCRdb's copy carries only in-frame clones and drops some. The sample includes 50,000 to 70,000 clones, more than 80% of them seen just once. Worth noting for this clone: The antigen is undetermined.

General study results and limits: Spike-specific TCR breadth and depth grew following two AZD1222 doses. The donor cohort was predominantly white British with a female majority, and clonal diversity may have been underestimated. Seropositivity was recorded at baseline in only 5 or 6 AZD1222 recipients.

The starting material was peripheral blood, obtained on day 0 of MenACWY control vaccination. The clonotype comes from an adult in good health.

This CDR3 reads CASTGGASGSIGYNEQFF. In nucleotides, the CDR3 is TGTGCCAGCACCGGGGGGGCTAGCGGGAGTATTGGGTACAATGAGCAGTTCTTC. V is TRBV28 and J is TRBJ2-1, with 10 bases identical to TRBD2. The V segment lost 7 bases and the J segment 4 bases; nucleotides outside the gene matches: 16. The CDR3 runs 18 residues. From germline, CDR1 is MDHEN and CDR2 SYDVKM.